The 16 T cell receptor beta chains below come from one sample, sequenced in a study of T cells in Graves' hyperthyroidism and ophthalmopathy. What was amplified from RNA transcripts were TCR beta CDR3 regions. Using the HTBI primer set, a first-round RT-PCR was run on the TCR CDR3. TCRdb called the multiplex PCR reads again in MiXCR, with one record for every CDR3 protein. The repertoire has 300,000 to 500,000 distinct CDR3 sequences, about an eighth of them found once; the top ten carry around 28%. Sequenced material: blood. The receptor source for this set is a man in his fifties with Graves' ophthalmopathy.

This clonotype has only a few counts. The chain recombines TRBV28 with TRBJ1-2; D call uncertain. The germline V gene encodes CDR1 MDHEN and CDR2 SYDVKM. Trimming took off 5 bases at V and 8 bases at J, with 12 bases between the two ends. This CDR3 has 12 amino acids. This CDR3 reads CASSLTSGGYTF. CDR3 bases: TGTGCCAGCAGTCTGACATCTGGAGGCTACACCTTC.

This clonotype was seen ten or more times. The rearrangement joins TRBV28 to TRBJ2-5; D is undetermined. The germline V and J ends were trimmed by 2 bases and 1 base, with 14 bases remaining between them. Germline lookup yields CDR1 MDHEN and CDR2 SYDVKM. This CDR3 comprises 16 residues. The chain's CDR3 is CASSLPATIGQETQYF. DNA for the CDR3: TGTGCCAGCAGTTTACCGGCCACAATAGGCCAAGAGACCCAGTACTTC.

CDR3 sequence reads: CASSPLGGQRARGELFF. For the CDR3, the DNA is TGTGCCAGCAGCCCACTTGGGGGACAGCGGGCCAGAGGGGAGCTGTTTTTT. The V and J genes are TRBV7-3 and TRBJ2-2; the D gene is possibly TRBD1 (7 bases). CDR3 length equals 17 residues. Trimming left V 5 bases short and J 8 bases short, with 24 bases between. The germline V gene encodes CDR1 SGHTA and CDR2 FQGTGA.

Ten or more counts support this clonotype. The gene calls are TRBV7-2 and TRBJ1-1; possible D gene TRBD1, 6 bases. Germline-derived CDR1 and CDR2 are SGHTA and FQGNSA. This CDR3 spans 16 amino acids. The V and J ends lost 1 base and 3 bases respectively, with 15 bases between them. The CDR3 DNA sequence: TGTGCCAGCAGCTTAGTCAGCGGGGGCAGGGACACTGAAGCTTTCTTT. Translation gives CASSLVSGGRDTEAFF.

This clonotype was counted ten times or more. V gene TRBV12-3 or TRBV12-4 combines with J gene TRBJ2-7; a possible D gene is TRBD2 (5 bases). Trimming removed 6 bases from V and 2 bases from J, with 14 bases in between. The length of the CDR3 is 14 residues. CDR3 protein: CASSPPGGPYEQYF. The CDR3 DNA reads TGTGCCAGCAGCCCCCCTGGAGGTCCCTACGAGCAGTACTTC.

A few counts support this clonotype. The rearrangement uses TRBV19 and TRBJ2-7; TRBD1 might be the D (6 bases). Between the trimmed V and J ends, which lost 8 bases and 5 bases, there was a span of 16 bases. Germline CDR1 is LNHDA and CDR2 is SQIVND (reference sequence). The CDR3 length is 13 residues. This CDR3 is CASGRDKVDEQYF. The CDR3 nucleotides are TGTGCCAGTGGAAGGGACAAAGTAGACGAGCAGTACTTC.

The chain has TRBV5-1 and TRBJ1-1; D gene unclear. CDR1 and CDR2 from the germline V gene are SGHRS and YFSETQ. Trimming left V 1 base short and J 0 bases short, with 10 bases between. The CDR3 is 15 residues long. The CDR3 DNA reads TGCGCCAGCAGCTTGTCTATAGGGATGAACACTGAAGCTTTCTTT. This encodes CASSLSIGMNTEAFF.

This clonotype was detected ten times or more. The chain links TRBV3-1 to TRBJ2-5; 7 bases match TRBD1. J lost 5 bases, V lost 2 bases, and 5 bases had no gene match. This CDR3 spans 14 amino acids. Looked up from germline, CDR1 is LGHDT and CDR2 is YNNKEL (reference sequence). The CDR3 loop reads CASSQSQGRETQYF. CDR3 DNA: TGTGCCAGCAGCCAATCACAGGGGCGGGAGACCCAGTACTTC.

The table lists this clonotype with many counts. The DNA is omitted, as the CDR3 cannot be located on it reliably, and the CDR3 follows TCRdb's listing. This chain uses TRBV30 with TRBJ1-2. Looked up from germline, CDR1 is GTSNPN and CDR2 is SVGIG (reference sequence). The CDR3 is made up of 12 amino acids, end residues included. The CDR3 protein is CAWSGQYFGYTF.

This chain uses TRBV2 with TRBJ2-7, with TRBD2 matching over 10 bases. Looked up from germline, CDR1 is SNHLY and CDR2 is FYNNEI. V lost 4 bases, J lost 6 bases, and 9 bases stayed unmatched. The CDR3 runs 15 residues. CDR3 loop: CASSVPSGGSGEQYF. CDR3 nucleotide sequence: TGTGCCAGCAGTGTACCTAGCGGGGGCTCTGGCGAGCAGTACTTC.

CDR3 bases: TGTGCCACCCCGCGCGGGAACGGGGCCAACGTCCTGACTTTC. It specifies CATPRGNGANVLTF. V is TRBV6-2 or TRBV6-3 and J is TRBJ2-6; maybe TRBD2 (6 bases). The CDR3 contains 14 residues. The V gene lost 10 bases and the J gene lost 4 bases, with 14 bases spanning the gap. Germline V gene sequence: CDR1 MNHEY, CDR2 SVGEGT.

The chain links TRBV19 to TRBJ2-7; 8 positions match TRBD2. Germline V lookup: CDR1 LNHDA, CDR2 SQIVND (reference sequence). This CDR3 is 16 amino acids long. V trimming: 7 bases; J trimming: 4 bases; junction bases outside the gene matches: 15. CDR3 bases: TGTGCCAGTACCCGAGGGTCCGGCGGGAGGTCATACGAGCAGTACTTC. Protein: CASTRGSGGRSYEQYF.

This clonotype was picked up many times. This sequence joins TRBV10-1 and TRBJ1-1; D is uncertain. V was clipped by 0 bases and J by 5 bases, with 10 bases between them. Germline V gives CDR1 WNHNN, CDR2 SYGVQD (reference sequence). The CDR3 sequence is 14 residues long. CDR3 protein: CASSESGRWTEAFF. In DNA, the CDR3 is TGCGCCAGCAGTGAGTCAGGGAGATGGACTGAAGCTTTCTTT.

Worth noting for this clonotype: One base away lies a much larger clone, so this may be a sequencing read error. The chain uses TRBV5-1 and TRBJ2-3, with TRBD2 matching 10 bases. This CDR3 is built from 17 residues. CDR1 is SGHRS and CDR2 is YFSETQ in the germline V gene. V was clipped by 4 bases and J by 4 bases; unmatched bases: 12. The CDR3 bases are TGCGCCAGCAGCGTTGGGGATAGCGGGAGGCGGGCAGATACGCAGTATTTT. Residues: CASSVGDSGRRADTQYF.

Worth noting for this clonotype: A much larger clone sits a single nucleotide away, making a read error possible. The rearrangement uses TRBV7-3 and TRBJ2-1, with TRBD2 matching over 8 bases. This CDR3 has 13 amino acids. The germline gives CDR1 SGHTA, CDR2 FQGTGA. CDR3 region: CASGLTGGSEQFF. The DNA for the CDR3 is TGTGCCAGCGGCTTAACGGGGGGGAGTGAGCAGTTCTTC.

This clonotype was recorded at least ten times. The chain recombines TRBV30 with TRBJ2-2; D not certain. The V and J ends lost 2 bases and 0 bases respectively, with 4 bases between them. CDR3 length: 13 amino acids. Germline-derived CDR1 and CDR2 are GTSNPN and SVGIG (reference sequence). The CDR3 here is CAWSRSNTGELFF. In DNA, the CDR3 is TGTGCCTGGAGTCGGTCGAACACCGGGGAGCTGTTTTTT.